Listed below are T cell receptor beta chains from one sample, sequenced in a study of human T cells and chemical hapten exposure. In TCRdb, the 5' RACE reads were re-called with MiXCR into one record per CDR3 protein. The data show more than 60,000 distinct CDR3 sequences, with about a sixth seen just once and about 6.8% held by the top ten. Receptor source: a female donor in good health. Each CDR3 is given with its conserved first and last residue. A D gene is named only where the DNA matches it firmly. Part of the rows lack a size; the others show once, few, many or a class for expanded clones.

J gene: TRBJ2-5
V gene: TRBV11-2
clone size: -
D gene: TRBD2
CDR3 protein: CASSLAPTTSGSQETQYF
CDR3 DNA: TGTGCCAGCAGCTTAGCCCCCACGACTAGCGGGAGCCAAGAGACCCAGTACTTC

J gene: TRBJ1-1
V gene: TRBV2
clone size: -
D gene: -
CDR3 protein: CASSEMGFQGTEAFF
CDR3 DNA: TGTGCCAGCAGTGAAATGGGCTTCCAGGGGACTGAAGCTTTCTTT

J gene: TRBJ2-6
V gene: TRBV3-1
clone size: -
D gene: -
CDR3 protein: CASSPLAGVSSGANVLTF
CDR3 DNA: TGTGCCAGCAGCCCTCTGGCAGGGGTTAGCTCTGGGGCCAACGTCCTGACTTTC

J gene: TRBJ1-1
V gene: TRBV5-1
clone size: -
D gene: TRBD1
CDR3 protein: CASTNQGEEAFF
CDR3 DNA: TGCGCCAGCACCAACCAGGGGGAAGAAGCTTTCTTT

J gene: TRBJ2-5
V gene: TRBV5-1
clone size: -
D gene: TRBD2
CDR3 protein: CASGGGSVHTETQYF
CDR3 DNA: TGCGCCAGCGGGGGAGGGTCAGTCCATACGGAGACCCAGTACTTC

J gene: TRBJ2-1
V gene: TRBV6-5
clone size: -
D gene: TRBD2
CDR3 protein: CASSYSPAGGMVEQFF
CDR3 DNA: TGTGCCAGCAGTTACTCGCCAGCGGGGGGAATGGTTGAGCAGTTCTTC

J gene: TRBJ2-7
V gene: TRBV7-9
clone size: -
D gene: -
CDR3 protein: CASSLDTYGRQYF
CDR3 DNA: TGTGCCAGCAGCTTAGACACATACGGACGGCAGTACTTC

J gene: TRBJ2-4
V gene: TRBV28
clone size: -
D gene: -
CDR3 protein: CASSTRDTAKNIQYF
CDR3 DNA: TGTGCCAGCAGTACCCGGGATACAGCCAAAAACATTCAGTACTTC

J gene: TRBJ2-6
V gene: TRBV30
clone size: -
D gene: -
CDR3 protein: CAWRPHPLNRGEGANVLTF
CDR3 DNA: TGTGCCTGGAGACCCCACCCCCTGAACAGAGGGGAAGGGGCCAACGTCCTGACTTTC

J gene: TRBJ2-3
V gene: TRBV20-1
clone size: -
D gene: TRBD2
CDR3 protein: CSAEGLGLSDTQYF
CDR3 DNA: TGCAGTGCTGAGGGACTAGGATTGTCAGATACGCAGTATTTT

J gene: TRBJ2-3
V gene: TRBV7-9
clone size: few
D gene: -
CDR3 protein: CASSLGGTTSTDTQYF
CDR3 DNA: TGTGCCAGCAGCTTAGGGGGAACCACTAGCACAGATACGCAGTATTTT

J gene: TRBJ1-4
V gene: TRBV28
clone size: few
D gene: TRBD1
CDR3 protein: CASRKAGTANEKLFF
CDR3 DNA: TGTGCCAGCAGAAAAGCGGGGACAGCTAATGAAAAACTGTTTTTT

J gene: TRBJ2-6
V gene: TRBV28
clone size: few
D gene: -
CDR3 protein: CASSTFVGVPSSGANVLTF
CDR3 DNA: TGTGCCAGCAGTACTTTCGTAGGAGTCCCAAGCTCTGGGGCCAACGTCCTGACTTTC

J gene: TRBJ2-7
V gene: TRBV25-1
clone size: -
D gene: TRBD2
CDR3 protein: CASSSGGYSQSPYEQYF
CDR3 DNA: TGTGCCAGCAGTTCGGGGGGGTACTCCCAGAGTCCCTACGAGCAGTACTTC

J gene: TRBJ2-1
V gene: TRBV27
clone size: many
D gene: -
CDR3 protein: CASSLWGLGSHNEQFF
CDR3 DNA: TGTGCCAGCAGTTTATGGGGACTGGGATCCCACAATGAGCAGTTCTTC

J gene: TRBJ2-7
V gene: TRBV28
clone size: -
D gene: -
CDR3 protein: CASSLGIPPYEQYF
CDR3 DNA: TGTGCCAGCAGTTTGGGCATTCCCCCCTACGAGCAGTACTTC

J gene: TRBJ2-6
V gene: TRBV3-1
clone size: -
D gene: TRBD2
CDR3 protein: CASSPIPGGAGANVLTF
CDR3 DNA: TGTGCCAGCAGCCCCATCCCGGGGGGGGCTGGGGCCAACGTCCTGACTTTC

J gene: TRBJ2-3
V gene: TRBV7-2
clone size: few
D gene: TRBD2
CDR3 protein: CASSLDGGGAVPDTQYF
CDR3 DNA: TGTGCCAGCAGCTTAGACGGCGGGGGGGCCGTCCCAGATACGCAGTATTTT

J gene: TRBJ1-2
V gene: TRBV3-1
clone size: -
D gene: TRBD1
CDR3 protein: CASSRTGADYGYTF
CDR3 DNA: TGTGCCAGCAGCCGGACAGGGGCGGACTATGGCTACACCTTC

J gene: TRBJ1-4
V gene: TRBV20-1
clone size: few
D gene: -
CDR3 protein: CSASRAVEELFF
CDR3 DNA: TGCAGTGCTAGCCGAGCGGTTGAGGAACTGTTTTTT

J gene: TRBJ1-5
V gene: TRBV12-3/TRBV12-4
clone size: -
D gene: TRBD1
CDR3 protein: CASSLWGQGSNQPQHF
CDR3 DNA: TGTGCCAGCAGTTTATGGGGACAGGGGAGCAATCAGCCCCAGCATTTT

J gene: TRBJ1-5
V gene: TRBV5-6
clone size: -
D gene: TRBD1
CDR3 protein: CASSFSGGSYQPQHF
CDR3 DNA: TGTGCCAGCAGCTTCTCAGGGGGGTCCTATCAGCCCCAGCATTTT

J gene: TRBJ1-3
V gene: TRBV18
clone size: -
D gene: -
CDR3 protein: CASSPQQGTTGNTIYF
CDR3 DNA: TGTGCCAGCTCACCGCAACAGGGAACAACTGGAAACACCATATATTTT

J gene: TRBJ2-5
V gene: TRBV2
clone size: many
D gene: -
CDR3 protein: CASSYSEETQYF
CDR3 DNA: TGTGCCAGCAGTTACAGTGAAGAGACCCAGTACTTC

J gene: TRBJ1-2
V gene: TRBV20-1
clone size: few
D gene: -
CDR3 protein: CSARDSPAGYRYTF
CDR3 DNA: TGCAGTGCTAGAGACTCCCCGGCGGGGTATCGCTACACCTTC

J gene: TRBJ1-6
V gene: TRBV5-6
clone size: few
D gene: -
CDR3 protein: CASSSLQRSSYNSPLHF
CDR3 DNA: TGTGCCAGCAGCTCCCTCCAGCGAAGCTCCTATAATTCACCCCTCCACTTT

J gene: TRBJ1-4
V gene: TRBV7-9
clone size: few
D gene: -
CDR3 protein: CASSADRIPGEKLFF
CDR3 DNA: TGTGCCAGCAGCGCCGACAGGATTCCGGGGGAAAAACTGTTTTTT

J gene: TRBJ2-5
V gene: TRBV1
clone size: many
D gene: -
CDR3 protein: CTSSPRAQETQYF
CDR3 DNA: TGCACCAGCAGCCCGCGGGCCCAAGAGACCCAGTACTTC

J gene: TRBJ2-1
V gene: TRBV7-9
clone size: many
D gene: -
CDR3 protein: CASSFSIQGYNEQFF
CDR3 DNA: TGTGCCAGCAGCTTTTCGATTCAGGGTTACAATGAGCAGTTCTTC

J gene: TRBJ2-2
V gene: TRBV20-1
clone size: few
D gene: -
CDR3 protein: CSAPLDAYGELFF
CDR3 DNA: TGCAGTGCTCCACTGGACGCTTACGGGGAGCTGTTTTTT

J gene: TRBJ1-1
V gene: TRBV2
clone size: -
D gene: -
CDR3 protein: CASCQARPTEAFF
CDR3 DNA: TGTGCCAGCTGCCAGGCGCGACCAACTGAAGCTTTCTTT

J gene: TRBJ2-5
V gene: TRBV12-3/TRBV12-4
clone size: -
D gene: -
CDR3 protein: CASSLNPQETQYF
CDR3 DNA: TGTGCCAGCAGTCTGAACCCCCAAGAGACCCAGTACTTC